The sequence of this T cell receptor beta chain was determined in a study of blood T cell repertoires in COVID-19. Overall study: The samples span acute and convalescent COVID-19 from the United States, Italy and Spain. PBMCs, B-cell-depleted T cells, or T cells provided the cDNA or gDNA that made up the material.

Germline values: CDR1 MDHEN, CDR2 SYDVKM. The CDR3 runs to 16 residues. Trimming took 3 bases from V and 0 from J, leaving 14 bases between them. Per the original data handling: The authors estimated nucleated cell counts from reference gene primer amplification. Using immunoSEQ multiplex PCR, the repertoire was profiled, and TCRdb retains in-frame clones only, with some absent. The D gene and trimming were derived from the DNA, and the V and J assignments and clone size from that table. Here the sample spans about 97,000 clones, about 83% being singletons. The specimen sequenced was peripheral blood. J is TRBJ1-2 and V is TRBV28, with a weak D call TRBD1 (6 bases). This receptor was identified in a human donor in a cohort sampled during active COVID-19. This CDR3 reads CASSFPRTVANYGYTF. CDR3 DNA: TGTGCCAGCAGTTTCCCAAGGACAGTCGCTAACTATGGCTACACCTTC.